These T cell receptor beta chains were read from a single sample in a study of T cells in Graves' hyperthyroidism and ophthalmopathy. TCRdb itself ran the multiplex PCR reads through MiXCR, one entry per CDR3 protein. The sample yields about 350,000 distinct CDR3 sequences, roughly 13% seen once. Sequenced material: blood. The receptor source for this set is a woman aged 35 to 49 with Graves' ophthalmopathy. Each CDR3 is given without its conserved first and last residue. Fields, in order: V gene, J gene, CDR3 protein.

TRBV15,TRBJ1-1,ATSSGFEAF
TRBV20-1,TRBJ2-5,SAPGQGGETQY
TRBV12-3/TRBV12-4,TRBJ2-1,ASSLNEQF
TRBV5-4,TRBJ1-5,ASSSGTESNQPQH
TRBV29-1,TRBJ1-5,SVGTGGGNQPQH
TRBV9,TRBJ1-1,ASSVVPSDMMNTEAF
TRBV4-1,TRBJ2-7,ASSQASSGPYEQY
TRBV3-1,TRBJ2-3,ASSQGQLFTDTQY
TRBV9,TRBJ2-5,ASSSTGLARETQY
TRBV5-5,TRBJ2-1,ASSFPGSPYNEQF
TRBV29-1,TRBJ2-1,SVEGQGKNNEQF
TRBV20-1,TRBJ1-2,SASSYRDSFKYGYT
TRBV6-2/TRBV6-3,TRBJ1-2,ASSYGPRDYGYT
TRBV19,TRBJ2-4,ASSPGTGRGIQY
TRBV12-3/TRBV12-4,TRBJ1-5,ASSLGSNNQPQH
TRBV5-1,TRBJ2-2,ASSLGFGSRITGELF
TRBV5-6,TRBJ2-7,ASSKSYEQY
TRBV29-1,TRBJ2-3,STSRGTSTDTQY